This T cell receptor (beta chain) was obtained from a study of T cells in Graves' hyperthyroidism and ophthalmopathy. Newly diagnosed patients aged 18 to 65 had hyperthyroidism of under 2 months' duration. Exclusion criteria comprised uncontrolled infection, other autoimmune disease, pregnancy or lactation. Diagnoses used clinical symptoms, serum thyroxine and TRAb, thyroid ultrasound and orbital computed tomography. Regarding the study as a whole: Clonotypes that were expanded in thyroid above 0.001 mostly appeared in blood too.

RNA transcripts were the template for amplifying TCR beta CDR3 regions. HTBI primers were the set used in a first-round RT-PCR of the TCR CDR3. TCRdb reprocessed the multiplex PCR reads with MiXCR, giving one entry per CDR3 protein. The sample yields some 800,000 distinct CDR3 sequences, approximately 40% seen once. This clonotype was seen ten or more times. Antigen: not known. Germline V gene sequence: CDR1 SGHVS, CDR2 FNYEAQ. V lost 4 bases, J lost 3 bases, and 7 bases lay in between. The CDR3 totals 12 residues. The specimen was blood. V is TRBV7-6 and J is TRBJ2-7; D not certain. The sequence was collected from a man younger than 30 with Graves' hyperthyroidism. The CDR3 DNA is TGTGCCAGCAGCTCCAACGACTACGAGCAGTACTTC. Translated, it gives CASSSNDYEQYF.